These 31 T cell receptor beta chains were sequenced from one sample in a study of T-cell reconstitution after alpha-beta-depleted transplantation in children. Unique molecular identifiers tagged the TCRbeta library. Each CDR3 protein is one row after TCRdb ran MiXCR on the PCR reads. The table lists around 530,000 distinct CDR3 sequences, roughly 33% of them singletons, with 2% to 2.5% in the top ten. The starting material was PBMCs from the stem cell graft donor, obtained from the stem cell graft. These receptors originate from a human donor who donated a stem cell graft to a child with aplastic anemia.

The genes are TRBV7-2 and TRBJ2-7; TRBD2 agrees at 8 bases. Germline V CDR1 and CDR2: SGHTA, FQGNSA. The CDR3 is 15 residues long. Germline trimming cut 4 bases from V and 3 bases from J; bases unmatched to any gene: 8. The CDR3 DNA sequence: TGTGCCAGCAGCTGGGGAGCGGGAGCTCGCTACGAGCAGTACTTC. Translating it yields CASSWGAGARYEQYF.

The DNA of the CDR3 is TGTGCCAGCAGCGCAGGGACGGAGACCCAGTACTTC. Translated: CASSAGTETQYF. The rearrangement uses TRBV7-7 and TRBJ2-5, with D perhaps being TRBD1 or TRBD2 (5 bases each). The CDR3 is made up of 12 amino acids. Per germline, CDR1 SSHAT and CDR2 FNYEAQ (reference sequence). With 5 bases removed from V and 5 bases from J, the gap between germline ends came to 9 bases.

V is TRBV20-1 and J is TRBJ2-3; a possible D gene is TRBD2 (6 bases). This CDR3 region has 15 residues. V was shortened by 0 bases and J by 6 bases, with 16 bases between the two germline ends. Germline lookup yields CDR1 DFQATT and CDR2 SNEGSKA (reference sequence). The CDR3, as DNA: TGCAGTGCTAGAGATGGTCGGGGGAGGTCGGATACGCAGTATTTT. Protein: CSARDGRGRSDTQYF.

This clonotype has only a few counts. J is TRBJ1-5 and V is TRBV5-1; D not resolved. Germline assignment: CDR1 SGHRS and CDR2 YFSETQ. Deletions cut 1 base from V and 0 bases from J, with 8 bases between. This CDR3 has 15 residues. CDR3 region: CASSLTSGSNQPQHF. The CDR3 DNA reads TGCGCCAGCAGCTTGACGTCTGGTAGCAATCAGCCCCAGCATTTT.

The rearrangement joins TRBV29-1 to TRBJ1-1; the D gene is possibly TRBD1 (6 bases). Trimming left V 0 bases short and J 4 bases short, with 21 bases between. CDR1 is SQVTM, CDR2 ANQGSEA, per germline. The CDR3 covers 17 residues. In DNA form, the CDR3 reads TGCAGCGTTGAAGATGAGCCGCTACGGGGGCCGAGCACTGAAGCTTTCTTT. It yields the protein CSVEDEPLRGPSTEAFF. The entire variable domain, with the rest obtained from reference TRBV29-1 and TRBJ1-1, is as follows: SAVISQKPSRDICQRGTSLTIQCQVDSQVTMMFWYRQQPGQSLTLIATANQGSEATYESGFVIDKFPISRPNLTFSTLTVSNMSPEDSSIYLCSVEDEPLRGPSTEAFFGQGTRLTVV.

J is TRBJ1-2 and V is TRBV5-5, with TRBD1 identical over 8 bases. This CDR3 is built from 14 residues. CDR1 and CDR2 (germline): SGHKS, YYEKEE (reference sequence). Unmatched junction bases numbered 6, after V lost 1 base and J lost 7 bases. As DNA, the CDR3 is TGTGCCAGCAGCTTGTCAGGGGGCGCGAGTGGCTACACCTTC. The encoded protein is CASSLSGGASGYTF.

This clonotype was found a few times. The DNA of the CDR3 is TGTGCCAGCAGCCAGTCCAGCGGGAGCTATGAGCAGTTCTTC. It yields the protein CASSQSSGSYEQFF. The chain links TRBV7-2 to TRBJ2-1; 8 positions match TRBD2. From germline, CDR1 is SGHTA and CDR2 FQGNSA. This CDR3 has 14 amino acids. With 5 bases clipped from V and 8 bases from J, the junction kept 8 bases outside the gene matches.

The chain uses TRBV4-3 and TRBJ2-3, with D possibly TRBD2 on 5 matching bases. Per the germline V gene, CDR1 is LGHNA and CDR2 is YSLEER. V lost 5 bases to trimming and J lost 0 bases, with 12 bases between them. The CDR3 has 15 amino acids. CDR3 in amino acids: CASSALASSTDTQYF. The CDR3 DNA reads as TGCGCCAGCAGCGCGCTAGCCTCTAGCACAGATACGCAGTATTTT.

The V call is TRBV5-1, the J call TRBJ1-1; D unresolved. The germline V gene encodes CDR1 SGHRS and CDR2 YFSETQ. CDR3 length equals 13 residues. With 0 bases removed from V and 8 bases from J, the gap between germline ends came to 11 bases. The DNA of the CDR3 is TGCGCCAGCAGCTTGGGGAGACTTTCCGAAGCTTTCTTT. Its translation: CASSLGRLSEAFF.

This clonotype was seen more than once but under ten times. The chain employs TRBV30 and TRBJ2-7; maybe TRBD2 (5 bases). Germline V gene sequence: CDR1 GTSNPN, CDR2 SVGIG (reference sequence). The V gene lost 2 bases and the J gene lost 6 bases, with 11 bases spanning the gap. This CDR3 is 12 amino acids long. CDR3 in amino acids: CAWSYVGSEQYF. CDR3 DNA sequence: TGTGCCTGGAGTTATGTGGGGAGCGAGCAGTACTTC.

In its sample, this clonotype was seen a few times. V gene TRBV12-3 or TRBV12-4 combines with J gene TRBJ1-1, with D maybe TRBD1 (6 bases). The V end lost 3 bases, the J end lost 6 bases, and 20 bases lay between the germline ends. The CDR3 length is 16 residues. CDR3 DNA: TGTGCCAGCAGTTTTGGGAGCGGGGGCGCGACGGCTGAAGCTTTCTTT. Amino acid sequence: CASSFGSGGATAEAFF.

This chain connects TRBV7-6 to TRBJ2-7, with no clear D. Germline CDR1 reads SGHVS; CDR2 reads FNYEAQ. This CDR3 spans 13 amino acids. V was pared by 1 base and J by 6 bases, with 10 bases between. CDR3 region: CASSLETRSEQYV. CDR3 sequence (DNA): TGTGCCAGCAGCTTAGAGACAAGATCCGAGCAGTACGTC.

This clonotype was seen a handful of times. This CDR3 is CSVAHGQGFTKQYF. CDR3 sequence (DNA): TGCAGCGTTGCTCACGGACAGGGTTTTACGAAGCAGTACTTC. This chain links TRBV29-1 with TRBJ2-7; TRBD1 matches at 8 bases. CDR3 length: 14 residues. The J segment lost 8 bases and the V segment lost 4 bases, leaving 13 bases of the junction unmatched. Germline-derived CDR1 and CDR2 are SQVTM and ANQGSEA.

This clonotype was counted only a few times. The chain carries TRBV12-3 or TRBV12-4 and TRBJ2-3; 10 bases map to TRBD2. The CDR3 length is 14 residues. Trimming cost V 10 bases and J 4 bases; bases outside gene matches: 8. For the CDR3, the DNA is TGTGCCACTAACAAGCGGGAGGGTTCAGATACGCAGTATTTT. It specifies CATNKREGSDTQYF.

The chain combines TRBV5-1 with TRBJ2-1; no reliable D call. V lost 5 bases, J lost 3 bases, and 3 bases lay in between. Germline loops: CDR1 SGHRS, CDR2 YFSETQ. The CDR3 has 11 residues. CDR3 bases: TGCGCCAGCAGGGACTACAATGAGCAGTTCTTC. Translation gives CASRDYNEQFF.

This clonotype was picked up many times. An end of the junction does not agree with germline; a read error may underlie this. The V gene is TRBV7-2, the J gene TRBJ1-2; D gene unclear. The length of the CDR3 is 12 residues. CDR1 is SGHTA, CDR2 FQGNSA, per germline. The CDR3 region has the DNA TGCGCCAGCAGCCTCGACGGCTATGGCTACACCTTC. This codes for CASSLDGYGYTF.

The chain combines TRBV20-1 with TRBJ2-7; D is perhaps TRBD1 (6 bases). The CDR3 runs 14 residues. Germline loops: CDR1 DFQATT, CDR2 SNEGSKA (reference sequence). Trimming pared 3 bases from V and 0 bases from J, leaving 12 bases between. The CDR3 bases are TGCAGTGCTAGCGGACAGAAGAGCTCCTACGAGCAGTACTTC. This encodes CSASGQKSSYEQYF.

The chain is built from TRBV15 and TRBJ2-7; 11 bases map to TRBD2. The junction had 5 bases not matched to a gene; V was cut back by 4 bases and J by 3 bases. The CDR3 is 15 residues long. Germline CDR1 and CDR2: LNHNV and YYDKDF (reference sequence). DNA for the CDR3: TGTGCCACCAGCATAGCGGGAGGGCCCAACTACGAGCAGTACTTC. As protein: CATSIAGGPNYEQYF.

This chain links TRBV20-1 with TRBJ2-7; D possibly corresponds to TRBD2 (6 bases). This CDR3 is 13 amino acids long. V was shortened by 5 bases and J by 0 bases, with 11 bases between the two germline ends. Germline loops: CDR1 DFQATT, CDR2 SNEGSKA (reference sequence). CDR3 nucleotide sequence: TGCAGTGCTCTCCGGCGGGACTCCTACGAGCAGTACTTC. As protein: CSALRRDSYEQYF.

V and J are TRBV7-6 and TRBJ2-3; TRBD2 agrees at 7 bases. Germline CDR1 is SGHVS and CDR2 is FNYEAQ. This CDR3 has 15 amino acids. Losses at the gene ends were 2 bases for V and 2 bases for J; bases not matched to a gene: 4. The CDR3 nucleotides are TGTGCCAGCAGCTTACTCGCGGGAGCCACAGATACGCAGTATTTT. It encodes CASSLLAGATDTQYF.

This clonotype occurred many times. V and J are TRBV18 and TRBJ1-1; D is possibly TRBD1 (5 bases). V lost 4 bases and J 1 base, leaving 13 bases between the germline ends. This CDR3 has 15 amino acids. Germline V gene sequence: CDR1 KGHSH, CDR2 LQKENI. The CDR3 sequence: CASSRQGRGNTEAFF. CDR3 sequence (DNA): TGTGCCAGCTCACGGCAGGGAAGGGGGAACACTGAAGCTTTCTTT.

This clonotype has more than one count but fewer than ten. The chain carries TRBV5-5 and TRBJ2-7; D uncertain. The germline V gene has CDR1 SGHKS and CDR2 YYEKEE (reference sequence). The CDR3 is 13 residues long. V lost 2 bases, J lost 3 bases, and 9 bases lay in between. In DNA form, the CDR3 reads TGTGCCAGCAGCTTCCAGGCCGGCTACGAGCAGTACGTC. Translated: CASSFQAGYEQYV.

Here the CDR3 reads CASSRGQGPTYEQYF. CDR3 nucleotide sequence: TGTGCCAGTAGTCGGGGACAGGGACCGACCTACGAGCAGTACTTC. The chain employs TRBV19 and TRBJ2-7, with TRBD1 matching over 9 bases. Germline values: CDR1 LNHDA, CDR2 SQIVND (reference sequence). V trimming: 5 bases; J trimming: 2 bases; junction bases outside the gene matches: 7. This CDR3 has 15 amino acids.

The CDR3 bases are TGCAGCGTTGTTCGTGGGACTAGTGTTATTGAGCAGTTCTTC. This gives the protein CSVVRGTSVIEQFF. The chain is built from TRBV29-1 and TRBJ2-1; 8 positions agree with TRBD2. Trimming cost V 4 bases and J 9 bases; bases outside gene matches: 11. The CDR3 is 14 residues long. Germline V gives CDR1 SQVTM, CDR2 ANQGSEA.

In its sample, this clonotype was seen a few times. The gene calls are TRBV7-9 and TRBJ2-6; a possible D gene is TRBD2 (5 bases). CDR3 length: 17 amino acids. Germline V lookup: CDR1 SEHNR, CDR2 FQNEAQ (reference sequence). Deletions cut 2 bases from V and 0 bases from J, with 11 bases between. The CDR3 protein is CASSLSPGNSGANVLTF. In DNA form, the CDR3 reads TGTGCCAGCAGCTTATCCCCCGGGAACTCTGGGGCCAACGTCCTGACTTTC.

This chain joins TRBV6-2 or TRBV6-3 and TRBJ1-1, with D possibly TRBD1 on 5 matching bases. The CDR3 loop spans 14 amino acids. Germline assignment: CDR1 MNHEY and CDR2 SVGEGT. Trimming left V 2 bases short and J 4 bases short, with 11 bases between. Here the CDR3 reads CASSYGTRTTEAFF. CDR3 DNA: TGTGCCAGCAGTTACGGGACCAGAACCACTGAAGCTTTCTTT.

This clonotype has only a few counts. The V call is TRBV30, the J call TRBJ2-7, with 10 bases identical to TRBD1. Unmatched junction bases numbered 11, after V lost 0 bases and J lost 3 bases. Per germline, CDR1 GTSNPN and CDR2 SVGIG (reference sequence). The CDR3 covers 17 residues. The CDR3 DNA sequence: TGTGCCTGGAGTGTACGTTTTAGACAGGGGGCTTTCTACGAGCAGTACTTC. Residues: CAWSVRFRQGAFYEQYF.

The rearrangement joins TRBV7-2 to TRBJ2-5; D may be TRBD1 (6 bases). Germline V gene lookup returns CDR1 SGHTA and CDR2 FQGNSA. Trimming pared 6 bases from V and 9 bases from J, leaving 20 bases between. This CDR3 contains 14 residues. The CDR3 bases are TGTGCCAGCAGTTTGGACAGATGGGAGACGGCCCAGTACTTC. Translation gives CASSLDRWETAQYF.

The chain couples TRBV20-1 to TRBJ1-1; TRBD1 might be the D (5 bases). Germline V gene lookup returns CDR1 DFQATT and CDR2 SNEGSKA (reference sequence). V was pared by 5 bases and J by 4 bases, with 11 bases between. This CDR3 region has 12 residues. This CDR3 reads CSAGGDLTEAFF. In nucleotides, the CDR3 is TGCAGTGCTGGGGGGGATCTCACTGAAGCTTTCTTT.

There are a few counts of this clonotype. The J gene is TRBJ2-1, the V gene TRBV7-6; 10 bases fit TRBD2. The CDR3 is 14 residues long. Germline values: CDR1 SGHVS, CDR2 FNYEAQ. Germline trimming cut 3 bases from V and 8 bases from J; bases unmatched to any gene: 4. CDR3 nucleotides: TGTGCCAGCAGCTTCAAGCGGGAGGGCCATGAGCAGTTCTTC. Translation gives CASSFKREGHEQFF.

This clonotype was found a few times. The chain employs TRBV18 and TRBJ2-5; maybe TRBD1 (5 bases). Trimming took off 4 bases at V and 0 bases at J, with 6 bases between the two ends. The CDR3 runs 13 residues. Germline V CDR1 and CDR2: KGHSH, LQKENI. The CDR3 DNA is TGTGCCAGCTCACGGGGCCACCAAGAGACCCAGTACTTC. This translates into CASSRGHQETQYF.